The 27 T cell receptor beta chains below all came from one sample that was sequenced in a study of blood T cell repertoires in COVID-19. Method: immunoSEQ multiplex PCR; TCRdb's copy keeps in-frame clones and lacks some. The repertoire holds roughly 400,000 clones, with roughly 88% as singletons. Sequenced material: PBMCs or T cells enriched from blood (not recorded which). These receptors all come from a woman aged 18-29 years who had been exposed to COVID-19.

The chain employs TRBV7-2 and TRBJ2-5, with D possibly matching TRBD2 (7 bases). Germline CDR1 SGHTA, CDR2 FQGNSA. The CDR3 contains 15 residues. Trimming removed 5 bases at V and 5 bases at J, with 18 bases between. CDR3 in amino acids: CASSRQKGGVETQYF. The CDR3 region has the DNA TGTGCCAGCAGCCGCCAAAAGGGGGGGGTCGAGACCCAGTACTTC.

This rearrangement joins TRBV28 to TRBJ1-5, with 9 nucleotides matching TRBD1. V dropped 2 bases and J dropped 5; count of bases not matched to a gene: 4. The germline V gene has CDR1 MDHEN and CDR2 SYDVKM. There are 15 residues in the CDR3. The CDR3: CASSLPQGAHQPQHF. The DNA of the CDR3 is TGTGCCAGCAGTTTACCACAGGGGGCTCATCAGCCCCAGCATTTT.

V usage is TRBV5-6 and J usage is TRBJ1-5, with 7 bases lining up with TRBD1. The CDR3 consists of 16 residues. Trimming cost V 4 bases and J 4 bases; bases outside gene matches: 11. Per germline, CDR1 SGHDT and CDR2 YYEEEE. The DNA for the CDR3 is TGTGCCAGCAGCCGAACAGGGGCGAAACTTAATCAGCCCCAGCATTTT. Amino acids: CASSRTGAKLNQPQHF.

This clone was recorded only once. The V call is TRBV21-1, the J call TRBJ2-1; the tabulated D call, TRBD1, remains unverified against the DNA. TRBV21-1 is designated a pseudogene. This CDR3 region has 15 residues. The CDR3 nucleotides are TGTGCCAGCATCGACACGGGACAGGGGAGGAATGAGCAGTTCTTC. It is translated as CASIDTGQGRNEQFF.

The chain uses TRBV2 and TRBJ1-6; TRBD1 agrees at 7 bases. CDR3 length: 14 amino acids. The V segment lost 1 base and the J segment 10 bases; nucleotides outside the gene matches: 4. Germline CDR1 SNHLY, CDR2 FYNNEI. The CDR3 region has the DNA TGTGCCAGCAGTGAAGACAGGGGTGTGTCACCCCTCCACTTT. It yields the protein CASSEDRGVSPLHF.

The CDR3 coding sequence is TGTGCCAGCAGCCTTACAGGGGGTTGGTACGAGCAGTACTTC. It is translated as CASSLTGGWYEQYF. The chain recombines TRBV3-1 (or the pseudogene TRBV3-2) with TRBJ2-7; 8 bases agree with TRBD1. This CDR3 contains 14 residues. Looked up from germline, CDR1 is LGHDT and CDR2 is YNNKEL (reference sequence). V was clipped by 4 bases and J by 4 bases; unmatched bases: 6.

The chain links TRBV6-5 to TRBJ1-6; TRBD1 aligns across 7 bases. This CDR3 region has 14 residues. The ends lost 7 bases at V and 10 bases at J; junction bases unmatched: 10. Germline V CDR1 and CDR2: MNHEY, SVGAGI. This CDR3 reads CASTARQGESPLHF. The CDR3 DNA is TGTGCCAGCACCGCCAGACAGGGCGAATCACCCCTCCACTTT.

This clone showed up just once. The J gene is TRBJ1-5, the V gene TRBV28; no definite D call. This CDR3 contains 13 residues. CDR1 and CDR2 from the germline V gene are MDHEN and SYDVKM. The V and J ends lost 5 bases and 5 bases respectively, with 10 bases between them. CDR3 bases: TGTGCCAGCAGTCCCCCTAACTATCAGCCCCAGCATTTT. This encodes CASSPPNYQPQHF.

This clone appeared once. This rearrangement joins TRBV5-6 to TRBJ1-3; TRBD1 might be the D (5 bases). Germline CDR1 reads SGHDT; CDR2 reads YYEEEE. The V and J ends lost 0 bases and 0 bases respectively, with 10 bases between them. There are 16 residues in the CDR3. The chain's CDR3 is CASSLDFGGSGNTIYF. The CDR3 DNA reads as TGTGCCAGCAGCTTGGATTTCGGGGGCTCTGGAAACACCATATATTTT.

The rearrangement links TRBV12-3 or TRBV12-4 to TRBJ2-1, with D possibly matching TRBD2 (5 bases). The V end lost 3 bases, the J end lost 9 bases, and 12 bases lay between the germline ends. This CDR3 contains 13 residues. The CDR3 is CASSLQESGEQFF. The CDR3 DNA reads TGTGCCAGCAGTTTGCAGGAAAGCGGTGAGCAGTTCTTC.

In its sample, this clone was seen once. The V gene is TRBV6-2 or TRBV6-3, the J gene TRBJ1-4; no clear D gene. The length of the CDR3 is 16 residues. Trimming removed 5 bases from V and 0 bases from J, with 13 bases in between. From germline, CDR1 is MNHEY and CDR2 SVGEGT. The CDR3 region has the DNA TGTGCCAGCAGTAAAATACAGCCTGCAACTAATGAAAAACTGTTTTTT. Amino acids: CASSKIQPATNEKLFF.

This chain uses TRBV12-3 or TRBV12-4 with TRBJ1-2; D may be TRBD1 (5 bases). Trimming took 4 bases from V and 7 from J, leaving 13 bases between them. The CDR3 runs to 13 residues. The CDR3 nucleotides are TGTGCCAGCAGTTCTTCAGGGTTCGGTGGCTACACCTTC. This sequence encodes CASSSSGFGGYTF.

V gene TRBV28 combines with J gene TRBJ2-3; 8 nucleotides align to TRBD1. The germline V gene has CDR1 MDHEN and CDR2 SYDVKM. Unmatched junction bases numbered 6, after V lost 11 bases and J lost 2 bases. The length of the CDR3 is 13 residues. The CDR3 region is CAGGQGNTDTQYF. DNA for the CDR3: TGTGCCGGCGGACAGGGTAACACAGATACGCAGTATTTT. The full variable domain, completed using reference TRBV28 and TRBJ2-3, is DVKVTQSSRYLVKRTGEKVFLECVQDMDHENMFWYRQDPGLGLRLIYFSYDVKMKEKGDIPEGYSVSREKKERFSLILESASTNQTSMYLCAGGQGNTDTQYFGPGTRLTVL.

The gene calls are TRBV19 and TRBJ2-1; 7 positions match TRBD2. The CDR3 is 17 amino acids. CDR1 LNHDA and CDR2 SQIVND come from the germline V gene (reference sequence). Trimming removed 1 base from V and 2 bases from J; junction bases left unmatched: 8. Here the CDR3 reads CASSIAQGLPPYNEQFF. CDR3 sequence (DNA): TGTGCCAGTAGTATAGCCCAGGGACTACCCCCCTACAATGAGCAGTTCTTC.

This CDR3 is CASSQDRGGLNEQFF. In DNA, the CDR3 is TGCGCCAGCAGCCAAGACCGGGGGGGCCTCAATGAGCAGTTCTTC. The J gene is TRBJ2-1, the V gene TRBV4-3; the match to TRBD2 covers 8 bases. The CDR3 contains 15 residues. J was trimmed by 6 bases and V by 0 bases; bases with no gene match: 4. The V gene's germline CDR1 is LGHNA and CDR2 YSLEER.

The rearrangement uses TRBV19 and TRBJ2-7; the D is unclear. This CDR3 comprises 12 residues. Trimming left V 5 bases short and J 3 bases short, with 8 bases between. Looked up from germline, CDR1 is LNHDA and CDR2 is SQIVND (reference sequence). The chain's CDR3 is CASSASGYEQYF. The CDR3 DNA is TGTGCCAGTAGTGCCTCGGGCTACGAGCAGTACTTC.

The CDR3 here is CASSSVGGLAGGDEQFF. The CDR3 coding sequence is TGTGCCAGCAGCTCCGTCGGGGGACTAGCGGGGGGCGATGAGCAGTTCTTC. The rearrangement links TRBV9 to TRBJ2-1, with 15 bases fitting TRBD2. The length of the CDR3 is 17 residues. With 4 bases clipped from V and 8 bases from J, the junction kept 10 bases outside the gene matches. In germline, CDR1 is SGDLS, CDR2 YYNGEE.

The chain combines TRBV28 with TRBJ2-1; D unclear. The CDR3 loop spans 10 amino acids. Germline V gene sequence: CDR1 MDHEN, CDR2 SYDVKM. Trimming pared 3 bases from V and 10 bases from J, leaving 4 bases between. As DNA, the CDR3 is TGTGCCAGCAGTTTTGTAGAGCAGTTCTTC. Protein sequence: CASSFVEQFF. The entire variable domain, with the rest obtained from reference TRBV28 and TRBJ2-1, is as follows: DVKVTQSSRYLVKRTGEKVFLECVQDMDHENMFWYRQDPGLGLRLIYFSYDVKMKEKGDIPEGYSVSREKKERFSLILESASTNQTSMYLCASSFVEQFFGPGTRLTVL.

The chain carries TRBV28 and TRBJ1-3; TRBD1 aligns across 7 bases. V was pared by 6 bases and J by 5 bases, with 19 bases of the junction left unmatched. Germline loops: CDR1 MDHEN, CDR2 SYDVKM. This CDR3 contains 18 residues. The CDR3 region is CASSFFRFGQAGRNTIYF. The CDR3 nucleotides read TGTGCCAGCAGCTTCTTCCGTTTTGGACAGGCCGGACGAAACACCATATATTTT.

This chain joins TRBV4-1 and TRBJ2-5; D is uncertain. The ends were cut back, 6 bases at V and 4 bases at J, with 12 bases in the middle. Germline assignment: CDR1 MGHRA and CDR2 YSYEKL. The CDR3 is 13 amino acids. CDR3: CASRPGSGETQYF. The CDR3 region has the DNA TGCGCCAGCAGACCAGGTTCTGGAGAGACCCAGTACTTC.

CDR3 nucleotides: TGTGCCAGCAGCCAAGGCAGGGCCCTTAATGAAAAACTGTTTTTT. Protein: CASSQGRALNEKLFF. The chain is built from TRBV3-1 (or the pseudogene TRBV3-2) and TRBJ1-4, with D perhaps matching TRBD1 (5 bases). The V end lost 1 base, the J end lost 4 bases, and 10 bases lay between the germline ends. The germline CDR1 and CDR2 sequences are LGHDT and YNNKEL (reference sequence). The CDR3 spans 15 residues.

V usage is TRBV5-1 and J usage is TRBJ2-7, with D tentatively TRBD1 (6 bases). The CDR3 consists of 15 residues. The V gene's germline CDR1 is SGHRS and CDR2 YFSETQ. V lost 2 bases and J 4 bases, leaving 16 bases between the germline ends. The CDR3 nucleotides read TGCGCCAGCAGCTTCCACGGGACAAACCAGTACGAGCAGTACTTC. This translates into CASSFHGTNQYEQYF. Supplemented by reference TRBV5-1 and TRBJ2-7, the full variable domain reads KAGVTQTPRYLIKTRGQQVTLSCSPISGHRSVSWYQQTPGQGLQFLFEYFSETQRNKGNFPGRFSGRQFSNSRSEMNVSTLELGDSALYLCASSFHGTNQYEQYFGPGTRLTVT.

This chain links TRBV29-1 with TRBJ2-7; 13 bases are shared with TRBD2. The length of the CDR3 is 14 residues. Germline CDR1 is SQVTM and CDR2 is ANQGSEA. V lost 6 bases to trimming and J lost 6 bases; unmatched junction nucleotides: 8. CDR3 in amino acids: CSVRTSGRTGEQYF. CDR3 sequence (DNA): TGCAGCGTACGGACTAGCGGGAGAACTGGCGAGCAGTACTTC.

CDR3 amino acids: CASRERGRGDEQYF. The CDR3 DNA reads TGTGCCAGCAGGGAAAGAGGGAGGGGTGACGAGCAGTACTTC. This rearrangement joins TRBV28 to TRBJ2-7; 7 nucleotides align to TRBD2. The CDR3 contains 14 residues. Germline V CDR1 and CDR2: MDHEN, SYDVKM. V lost 6 bases to trimming and J lost 5 bases; unmatched junction nucleotides: 10.

The chain combines TRBV6-4 with TRBJ2-1; 14 bases agree with TRBD2. Germline V gene lookup returns CDR1 MRHNA and CDR2 SNTAGT. Unmatched junction bases numbered 5, after V lost 7 bases and J lost 9 bases. This CDR3 comprises 14 residues. The CDR3 DNA reads as TGTGCCAGCAAACGGACTAGCGGGGGGTCTGAGCAGTTCTTC. As protein: CASKRTSGGSEQFF.

The CDR3 loop is CASSLYVGDQETQYF. CDR3 sequence (DNA): TGTGCCAGCAGCTTGTACGTAGGGGACCAAGAGACCCAGTACTTC. The genes are TRBV5-5 and TRBJ2-5; D might be TRBD1 (5 bases). The germline V gene encodes CDR1 SGHKS and CDR2 YYEKEE (reference sequence). V was shortened by 1 base and J by 0 bases, with 10 bases between the two germline ends. This CDR3 is built from 15 residues.

The J gene is TRBJ2-7, the V gene TRBV3-1 (or the pseudogene TRBV3-2); perhaps TRBD2 as D (5 bases). V was clipped by 3 bases and J by 6 bases, with 15 bases between them. CDR1 LGHDT and CDR2 YNNKEL come from the germline V gene (reference sequence). This CDR3 comprises 14 residues. The CDR3 DNA is TGTGCCAGCAGCCATGGGCTAGCAAGGCCCGAGCAGTACTTC. It codes for CASSHGLARPEQYF.